The T cell receptor (beta chain) described here comes from a study of T cell responses to AZD1222 COVID-19 vaccine. Sequencing was performed with immunoSEQ multiplex PCR; in TCRdb, only in-frame clones are kept and a portion is missing. This sample yields about 150,000 clones, of which approximately 91% are seen a single time; roughly 2% belongs to the top ten. J gave up 5 bases and V 7 bases, and 6 bases lay outside the gene matches. This CDR3 contains 13 residues. Germline V lookup: CDR1 SNHLY, CDR2 FYNNEI. This clone turned up a few times. V gene TRBV2 combines with J gene TRBJ1-1; 8 nucleotides line up with TRBD1. The receptor comes from an adult who received the AZD1222 COVID-19 vaccine. This specimen consisted of peripheral blood, obtained 28 days after the second AZD1222 dose. Here the CDR3 reads CASTGQGRTEAFF. CDR3 DNA: TGTGCCAGCACAGGACAGGGTCGTACTGAAGCTTTCTTT.